The clone carrying this TCR beta chain was counted ten times or more. Its specificity is unknown. PBMCs numbering 2 million and stored at -80 C yielded the unsorted libraries. CDR3 length: 13 residues. Germline V gives CDR1 MNHEY, CDR2 SMNVEV (reference sequence). The germline V and J ends were trimmed by 5 bases and 6 bases, with 14 bases remaining between them. The record originates from a study of neurological immune-mediated disorders. Study-wide findings and caveats: None of the CDR3 amino acid sequences of expanded clones were shared across subjects, and this suggested private repertoires in all groups.

The team produced cDNA through 5'RACE using 10-nucleotide random UMIs. TCRdb itself ran the 5' RACE reads through MiXCR, one entry per CDR3 protein. The table has tens of thousands of distinct CDR3 sequences, 2% to 2.5% seen once. The clonotype comes from a man in his forties or fifties with multiple sclerosis. The chain carries TRBV27 and TRBJ2-7; perhaps TRBD2 as D (5 bases). The sequencing input was PBMCs. The CDR3, as DNA: TGTGCCAGCAGTAGAGGGTTTATGTCCGAGCAGTACTTC. Translated: CASSRGFMSEQYF.